The clone carrying this T cell receptor beta chain was counted between two and nine times. The CDR3 sequence is 15 residues long. CDR1 is PRHDT, CDR2 FYEKMQ, per germline (reference sequence). The V gene end was trimmed by 5 bases and the J gene end by 0 bases; junction bases not matched to a gene: 6. This specimen comes from a study of blood T cell repertoires in COVID-19. Here immunoSEQ multiplex PCR was the method, and the copy in TCRdb shows in-frame clones only, minus some. The sample records 95,000 to 150,000 clones, 70% to 80% being singletons. The sample consisted of peripheral blood. This chain connects TRBV13 to TRBJ2-7; 8 bases agree with TRBD1. The receptor's source is a human donor in a cohort sampled during active COVID-19. As DNA, the CDR3 is TGTGCCAGCAGCCCCCAGGGGGCCAGCTCCTACGAGCAGTACTTC. Protein product: CASSPQGASSYEQYF.